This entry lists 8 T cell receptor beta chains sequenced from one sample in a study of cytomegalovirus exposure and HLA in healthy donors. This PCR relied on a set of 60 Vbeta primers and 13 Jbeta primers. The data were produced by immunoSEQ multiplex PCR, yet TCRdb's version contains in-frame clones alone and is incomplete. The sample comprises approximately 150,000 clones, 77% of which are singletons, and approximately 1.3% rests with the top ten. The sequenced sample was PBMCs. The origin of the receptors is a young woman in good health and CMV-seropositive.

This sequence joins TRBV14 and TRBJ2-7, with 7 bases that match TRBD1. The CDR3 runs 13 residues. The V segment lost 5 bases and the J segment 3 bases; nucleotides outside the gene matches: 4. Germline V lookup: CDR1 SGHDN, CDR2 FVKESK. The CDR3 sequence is CASSRGLFYEQYF. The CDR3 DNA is TGTGCCAGCAGCAGGGGGCTTTTCTACGAGCAGTACTTC.

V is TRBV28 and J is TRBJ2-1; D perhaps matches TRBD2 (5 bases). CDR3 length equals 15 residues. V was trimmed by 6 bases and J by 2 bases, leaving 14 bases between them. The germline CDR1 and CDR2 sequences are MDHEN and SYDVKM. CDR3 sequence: CASSKLVFPYNEQFF. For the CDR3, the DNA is TGTGCCAGCAGCAAACTAGTTTTTCCCTACAATGAGCAGTTCTTC.

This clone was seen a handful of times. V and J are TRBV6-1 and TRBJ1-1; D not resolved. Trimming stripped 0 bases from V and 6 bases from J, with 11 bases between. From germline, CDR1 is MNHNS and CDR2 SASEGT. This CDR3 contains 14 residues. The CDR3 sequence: CASSEASGSSEAFF. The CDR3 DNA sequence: TGTGCCAGCAGTGAAGCGTCCGGGAGTTCTGAAGCTTTCTTT.

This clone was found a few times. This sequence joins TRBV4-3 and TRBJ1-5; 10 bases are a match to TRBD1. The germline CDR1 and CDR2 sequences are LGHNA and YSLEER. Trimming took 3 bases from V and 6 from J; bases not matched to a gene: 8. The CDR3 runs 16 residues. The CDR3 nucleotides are TGCGCCAGCAGCCAGACAGGGGGCTCTTACGGTCAGCCCCAGCATTTT. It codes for CASSQTGGSYGQPQHF.

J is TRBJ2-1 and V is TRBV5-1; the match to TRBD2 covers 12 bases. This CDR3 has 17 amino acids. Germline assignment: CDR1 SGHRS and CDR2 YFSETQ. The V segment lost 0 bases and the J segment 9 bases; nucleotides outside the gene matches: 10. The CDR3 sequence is CASSLGGLAGPVGEQFF. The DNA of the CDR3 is TGCGCCAGCAGCTTGGGCGGACTAGCGGGACCCGTGGGTGAGCAGTTCTTC.

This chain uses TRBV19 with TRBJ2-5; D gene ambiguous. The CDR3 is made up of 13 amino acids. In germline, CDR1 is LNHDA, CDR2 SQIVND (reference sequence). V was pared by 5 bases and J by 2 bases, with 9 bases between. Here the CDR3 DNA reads TGTGCCAGTAGTCCGAGCGTACAAGAGACCCAGTACTTC. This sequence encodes CASSPSVQETQYF.

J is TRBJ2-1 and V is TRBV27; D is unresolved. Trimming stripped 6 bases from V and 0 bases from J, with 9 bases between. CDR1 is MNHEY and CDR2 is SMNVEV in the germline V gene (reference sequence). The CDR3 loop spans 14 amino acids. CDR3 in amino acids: CASRLPFSYNEQFF. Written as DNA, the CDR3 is TGTGCCAGCAGACTACCCTTCTCCTACAATGAGCAGTTCTTC.

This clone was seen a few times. The CDR3 is CASSEAVDRENQPQHF. In DNA form, the CDR3 reads TGTGCCAGCAGTGAAGCGGTGGACAGGGAAAATCAGCCCCAGCATTTT. The chain employs TRBV2 and TRBJ1-5; 8 bases map to TRBD1. Germline V gives CDR1 SNHLY, CDR2 FYNNEI. The CDR3 is made up of 16 amino acids. The junction had 5 bases not matched to a gene; V was cut back by 0 bases and J by 4 bases.